This T cell receptor (beta chain) stems from a study of CD8+ T cells in alopecia areata. The CDR3 length is 13 residues. V was cut by 6 bases and J by 1 base, with 10 bases left in between. Germline lookup yields CDR1 MNHEY and CDR2 SVGAGI. Whole-study results and caveats: Affected scalp, especially in alopecia totalis/universalis, had a higher clonality than normal scalp did.

Extraction and reverse transcription of RNA yielded cDNA as the sequencing template. Repertoires were generated with immunoSEQ multiplex PCR, while TCRdb's copy carries only in-frame clones and drops some. The sample holds some 9,800 clones; 67% are singletons and the top ten take 12% to 15%. In the case of this clone: No antigen is known for it.

It was from alopecia areata patients that lesional scalp punch biopsies and peripheral blood were collected. This sequence originates from a human donor with alopecia areata. The rearrangement uses TRBV6-5 and TRBJ2-7; D gene unclear. Specimen: skin. CDR3 loop: CASSAGISYEQYF. CDR3 in DNA: TGTGCCAGCAGCGCTGGGATTTCCTACGAGCAGTACTTC.